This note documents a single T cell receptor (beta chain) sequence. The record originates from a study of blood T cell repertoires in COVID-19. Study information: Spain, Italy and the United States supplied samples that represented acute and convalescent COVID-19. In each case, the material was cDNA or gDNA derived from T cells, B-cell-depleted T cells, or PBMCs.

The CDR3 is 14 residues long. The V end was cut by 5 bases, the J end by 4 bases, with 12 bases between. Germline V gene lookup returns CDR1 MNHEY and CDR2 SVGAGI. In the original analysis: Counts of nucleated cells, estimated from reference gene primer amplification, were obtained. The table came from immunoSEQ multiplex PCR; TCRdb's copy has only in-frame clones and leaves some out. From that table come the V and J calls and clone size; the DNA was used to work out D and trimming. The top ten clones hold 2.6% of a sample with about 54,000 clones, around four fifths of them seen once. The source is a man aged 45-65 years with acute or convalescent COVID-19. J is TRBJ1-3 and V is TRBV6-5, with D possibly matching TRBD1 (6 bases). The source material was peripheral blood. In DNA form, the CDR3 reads TGTGCCAGCAGTAGTGACAGGTTCGGAAACACCATATATTTT. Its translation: CASSSDRFGNTIYF.